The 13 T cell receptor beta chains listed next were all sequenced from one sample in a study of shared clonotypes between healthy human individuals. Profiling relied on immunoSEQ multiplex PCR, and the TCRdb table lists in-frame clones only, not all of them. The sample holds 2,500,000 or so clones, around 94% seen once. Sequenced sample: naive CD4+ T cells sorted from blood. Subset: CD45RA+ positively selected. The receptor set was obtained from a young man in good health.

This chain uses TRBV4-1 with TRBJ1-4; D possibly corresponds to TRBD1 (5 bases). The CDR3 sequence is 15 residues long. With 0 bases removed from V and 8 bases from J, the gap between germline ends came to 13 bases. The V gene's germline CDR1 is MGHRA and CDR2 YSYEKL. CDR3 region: CASSQEGQGWEKLFF. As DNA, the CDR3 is TGCGCCAGCAGCCAAGAGGGGCAGGGCTGGGAAAAACTGTTTTTT.

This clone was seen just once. CDR3 amino acids: CASTLGGQGRGQPQHF. The CDR3 DNA sequence: TGTGCCAGCACCCTGGGGGGACAGGGGAGGGGTCAGCCCCAGCATTTT. The chain recombines TRBV28 with TRBJ1-5; 10 bases match TRBD1. Germline CDR1 and CDR2: MDHEN and SYDVKM. The junction had 12 bases not matched to a gene; V was cut back by 7 bases and J by 6 bases. There are 16 residues in the CDR3.

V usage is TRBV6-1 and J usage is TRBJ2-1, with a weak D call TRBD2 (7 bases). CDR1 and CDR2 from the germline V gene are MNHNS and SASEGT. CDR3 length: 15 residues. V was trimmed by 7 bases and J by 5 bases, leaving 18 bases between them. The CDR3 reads CASNDGGLGNNEQFF. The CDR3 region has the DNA TGTGCCAGCAACGACGGGGGGCTCGGTAACAATGAGCAGTTCTTC.

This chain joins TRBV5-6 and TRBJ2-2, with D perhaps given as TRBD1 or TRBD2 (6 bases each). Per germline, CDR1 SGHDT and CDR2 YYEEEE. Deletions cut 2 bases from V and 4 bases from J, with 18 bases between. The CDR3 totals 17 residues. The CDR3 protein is CASSLGGSAMVTGELFF. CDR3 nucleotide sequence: TGTGCCAGCAGCTTAGGGGGGTCGGCAATGGTCACCGGGGAGCTGTTTTTT.

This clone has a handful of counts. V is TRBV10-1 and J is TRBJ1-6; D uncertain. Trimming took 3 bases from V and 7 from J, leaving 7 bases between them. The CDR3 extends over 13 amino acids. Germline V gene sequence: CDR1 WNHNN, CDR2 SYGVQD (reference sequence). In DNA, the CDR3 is TGCGCCAGCAGTGAAAATCTAAATTCACCCCTCCACTTT. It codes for CASSENLNSPLHF.

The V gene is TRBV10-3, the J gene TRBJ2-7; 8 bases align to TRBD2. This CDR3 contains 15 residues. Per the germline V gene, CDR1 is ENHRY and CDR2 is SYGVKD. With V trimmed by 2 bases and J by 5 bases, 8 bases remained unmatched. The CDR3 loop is CAISEEGLVFNEQYF. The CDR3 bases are TGTGCCATCAGTGAGGAGGGACTAGTCTTCAACGAGCAGTACTTC.

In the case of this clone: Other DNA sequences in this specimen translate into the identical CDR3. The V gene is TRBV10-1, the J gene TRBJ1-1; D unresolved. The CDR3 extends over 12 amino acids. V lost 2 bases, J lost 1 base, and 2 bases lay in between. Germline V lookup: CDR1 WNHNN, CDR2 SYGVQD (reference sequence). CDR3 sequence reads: CASSEGNTEAFF. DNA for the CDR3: TGCGCCAGCAGTGAGGGGAACACTGAAGCTTTCTTT.

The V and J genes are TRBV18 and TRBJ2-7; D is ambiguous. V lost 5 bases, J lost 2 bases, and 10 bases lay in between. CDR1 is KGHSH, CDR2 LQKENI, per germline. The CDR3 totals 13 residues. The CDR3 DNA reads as TGTGCCAGCTCATCAACTCCGACCTACGAGCAGTACTTC. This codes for CASSSTPTYEQYF. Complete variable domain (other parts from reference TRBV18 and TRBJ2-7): NAGVMQNPRHLVRRRGQEARLRCSPMKGHSHVYWYRQLPEEGLKFMVYLQKENIIDESGMPKERFSAEFPKEGPSILRIQQVVRGDSAAYFCASSSTPTYEQYFGPGTRLTVT.

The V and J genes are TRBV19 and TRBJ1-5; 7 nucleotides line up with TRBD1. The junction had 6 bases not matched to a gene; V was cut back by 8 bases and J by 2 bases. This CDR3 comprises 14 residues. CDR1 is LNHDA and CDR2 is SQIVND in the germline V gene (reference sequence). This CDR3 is CASGDRVGNQPQHF. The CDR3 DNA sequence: TGTGCCAGTGGAGACAGGGTTGGCAATCAGCCCCAGCATTTT.

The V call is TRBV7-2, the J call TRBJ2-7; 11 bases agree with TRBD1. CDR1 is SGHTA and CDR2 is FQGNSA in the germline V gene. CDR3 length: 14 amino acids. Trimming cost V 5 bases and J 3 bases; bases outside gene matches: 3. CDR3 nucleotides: TGTGCCAGCAGCATAGGGACAGGGGGCTACGAGCAGTACTTC. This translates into CASSIGTGGYEQYF.

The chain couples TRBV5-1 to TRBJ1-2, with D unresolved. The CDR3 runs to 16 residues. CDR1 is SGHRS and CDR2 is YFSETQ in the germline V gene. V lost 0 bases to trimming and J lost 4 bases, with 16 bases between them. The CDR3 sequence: CASSLVGTVGVYGYTF. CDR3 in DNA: TGCGCCAGCAGCTTGGTTGGAACTGTCGGGGTCTATGGCTACACCTTC.

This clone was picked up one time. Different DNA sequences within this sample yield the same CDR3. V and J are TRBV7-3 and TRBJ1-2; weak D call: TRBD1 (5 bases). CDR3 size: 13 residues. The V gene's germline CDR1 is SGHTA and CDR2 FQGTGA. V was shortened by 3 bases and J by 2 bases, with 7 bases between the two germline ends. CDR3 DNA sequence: TGTGCCAGCAGCTTGGGGGGAAACTATGGCTACACCTTC. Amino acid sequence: CASSLGGNYGYTF.

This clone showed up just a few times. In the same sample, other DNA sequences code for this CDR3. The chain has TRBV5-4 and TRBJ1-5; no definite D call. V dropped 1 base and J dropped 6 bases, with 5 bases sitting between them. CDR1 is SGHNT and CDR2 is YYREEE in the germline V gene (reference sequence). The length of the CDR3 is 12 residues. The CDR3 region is CASSLFGQPQHF. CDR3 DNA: TGTGCCAGCAGCTTGTTCGGTCAGCCCCAGCATTTT.